What follows describes a single T cell receptor (beta chain). The antigen is undetermined. Cultured cells yielded isolated CD4+ T cells after less than 11 days. The person's infection with SARS-CoV-2, confirmed by PCR, took place between March and December 2020. Participants were vaccinated with two doses of either the BNT162b2 or mRNA-1273 vaccine. Repertoires were generated with immunoSEQ multiplex PCR, while TCRdb's copy carries only in-frame clones and drops some. The sample lists 30,000 to 35,000 clones, about 68% occurring once. This specimen belongs to a study of vaccination effects on CD4 cells after COVID-19. Study context: Early samples were taken at day +14, late at days +241, +227, +161.

Looked up from germline, CDR1 is SNHLY and CDR2 is FYNNEI. The length of the CDR3 is 13 residues. Trimming cost V 0 bases and J 10 bases, with 9 bases left between them. The sequencing used CD4+ T cells from PBMCs cultured without peptide, collected after COVID-19 vaccination. The chain carries TRBV2 and TRBJ1-4, with D uncertain. This TCR derives from a human donor who had a prior SARS-CoV-2 infection. CDR3 residues: CASSEAKATKLFF. In nucleotides, the CDR3 is TGTGCCAGCAGTGAAGCCAAGGCGACAAAACTGTTTTTT.